The 21 T cell receptor beta chains given below trace back to one sample, sequenced in a study of shared clonotypes between healthy human individuals. Data came from immunoSEQ multiplex PCR; TCRdb stores just in-frame clones and leaves some out. Of roughly 2,300,000 clones listed, around 90% were seen once; the top ten hold around 0.38%. What was sequenced was naive CD4+ T cells from PBMCs. Subset reported: CD45RA+ positively selected. The receptors were gathered from a man aged 18-30 years in good health. Some clones in this sample may be carry-over from other donors' samples.

The chain recombines TRBV30 with TRBJ1-5; 8 bases map to TRBD1. After removal of 8 bases from V and 3 bases from J, the junction contained 3 bases not matched to a gene. This CDR3 comprises 12 residues. Looked up from germline, CDR1 is GTSNPN and CDR2 is SVGIG (reference sequence). The CDR3 sequence is CAMDRDNQPQHF. Written as DNA, the CDR3 is TGTGCCATGGACAGGGACAATCAGCCCCAGCATTTT.

With respect to this clone: Other DNA sequences in the same sample also yield this CDR3. The V call is TRBV28, the J call TRBJ2-7; D is possibly TRBD2 (6 bases). This CDR3 is 14 amino acids long. Germline CDR1 and CDR2: MDHEN and SYDVKM. V was pared by 3 bases and J by 2 bases, with 11 bases between. CDR3 in amino acids: CASSFSGVPYEQYF. The CDR3 DNA reads TGTGCCAGCAGTTTTTCGGGGGTGCCCTACGAGCAGTACTTC.

The chain is built from TRBV7-8 and TRBJ2-7, with 14 bases lining up with TRBD2. With 5 bases clipped from V and 3 bases from J, the junction kept 18 bases outside the gene matches. CDR1 and CDR2 (germline): SGHVS, FQNEAQ. This CDR3 region has 20 residues. The CDR3 sequence: CASSQTRAGTSGRADYEQYF. CDR3 bases: TGTGCCAGCAGCCAAACGCGAGCCGGGACTAGCGGGAGAGCGGACTACGAGCAGTACTTC.

The V gene is TRBV28, the J gene TRBJ2-7; 7 nucleotides match TRBD2. This CDR3 is 15 amino acids long. CDR1 is MDHEN and CDR2 is SYDVKM in the germline V gene. The V and J ends lost 3 bases and 6 bases, in that order; junction bases with no gene match: 11. Here the CDR3 DNA reads TGTGCCAGCAGTTTTCTGGCTAGCGGTGTGGGCGAGCAGTACTTC. It encodes CASSFLASGVGEQYF.

The gene calls are TRBV6-1 and TRBJ1-1; D is unclear. The V and J ends lost 6 bases and 1 base respectively, with 12 bases between them. CDR3 length: 14 amino acids. The germline CDR1 and CDR2 sequences are MNHNS and SASEGT. The CDR3 spells CASRYNIPNTEAFF. The CDR3 DNA reads TGTGCCAGCAGATACAACATCCCGAACACTGAAGCTTTCTTT.

This sequence joins TRBV28 and TRBJ2-1, with D unresolved. The V gene's germline CDR1 is MDHEN and CDR2 SYDVKM. There are 14 residues in the CDR3. V was trimmed by 3 bases and J by 9 bases, leaving 15 bases between them. The CDR3 DNA sequence: TGTGCCAGCAGTTTTAGGCCGGCCGGTGGTGAGCAGTTCTTC. Its protein product is CASSFRPAGGEQFF.

On this clone itself: The sample carries other DNA sequences with the same CDR3. The rearrangement uses TRBV7-2 and TRBJ1-5, with D unresolved. CDR3 length equals 13 residues. The V end was cut by 5 bases, the J end by 3 bases, with 8 bases between. Germline lookup yields CDR1 SGHTA and CDR2 FQGNSA. CDR3 nucleotides: TGTGCCAGCAGCCTTCGGACCAATCAGCCCCAGCATTTT. It specifies CASSLRTNQPQHF.

The chain combines TRBV19 with TRBJ2-3, with 7 bases fitting TRBD1. The CDR3 has 16 amino acids. In germline, CDR1 is LNHDA, CDR2 SQIVND (reference sequence). V lost 4 bases and J lost 0; bases outside the gene matches: 7. CDR3 loop: CASSKDRHPSTDTQYF. CDR3 nucleotides: TGTGCCAGTAGTAAGGACAGGCACCCTAGCACAGATACGCAGTATTTT.

V usage is TRBV5-1 and J usage is TRBJ2-2; the D is unclear. CDR1 is SGHRS and CDR2 is YFSETQ in the germline V gene. CDR3 length equals 16 residues. Trimming shortened V by 0 bases and J by 6 bases, and 15 bases separated the two germline ends. This CDR3 is CASSLAPGTESGELFF. For the CDR3, the DNA is TGCGCCAGCAGCTTGGCCCCGGGCACAGAGTCCGGGGAGCTGTTTTTT.

The genes are TRBV27 and TRBJ2-1; TRBD2 matches at 10 bases. This CDR3 is built from 16 residues. Trimming at V came to 6 bases and at J to 0 bases, leaving 5 bases not matched to a gene. Germline CDR1 reads MNHEY; CDR2 reads SMNVEV (reference sequence). The CDR3 reads CASREWTSGSYNEQFF. The CDR3 DNA reads TGTGCCAGCAGGGAATGGACTAGCGGCTCCTACAATGAGCAGTTCTTC.

CDR3 sequence reads: CAIRTLDRANTGELFF. In DNA form, the CDR3 reads TGTGCCATCAGGACCCTGGACAGGGCGAACACCGGGGAGCTGTTTTTT. This chain links TRBV10-3 with TRBJ2-2; 8 positions agree with TRBD1. The germline gives CDR1 ENHRY, CDR2 SYGVKD. V shed 6 bases and J 0 bases; nucleotides not matched to a gene: 6. The CDR3 sequence is 16 residues long.

The rearrangement links TRBV7-3 to TRBJ2-1; 15 nucleotides line up with TRBD2. The CDR3 covers 19 residues. Germline CDR1 is SGHTA and CDR2 is FQGTGA. With 5 bases clipped from V and 8 bases from J, the junction kept 16 bases outside the gene matches. As DNA, the CDR3 is TGTGCCAGCAGCCCAAGGACTAGCGGGAGGGCCTTGACGAGCGATGAGCAGTTCTTC. Translating it yields CASSPRTSGRALTSDEQFF.

This rearrangement joins TRBV19 to TRBJ1-1; D is uncertain. Germline V gene lookup returns CDR1 LNHDA and CDR2 SQIVND (reference sequence). V was shortened by 8 bases and J by 0 bases, with 13 bases between the two germline ends. The CDR3 runs to 14 residues. The CDR3 DNA reads as TGTGCCAGTCTGCCAGGTCTTATGAACACTGAAGCTTTCTTT. Protein product: CASLPGLMNTEAFF. Full variable domain (rest looked up from reference TRBV19 and TRBJ1-1): DGGITQSPKYLFRKEGQNVTLSCEQNLNHDAMYWYRQDPGQGLRLIYYSQIVNDFQKGDIAEGYSVSREKKESFPLTVTSAQKNPTAFYLCASLPGLMNTEAFFGQGTRLTVV.

V and J are TRBV28 and TRBJ1-1, with D perhaps matching TRBD1 (6 bases). V was shortened by 7 bases and J by 2 bases, with 23 bases between the two germline ends. In germline, CDR1 is MDHEN, CDR2 SYDVKM. CDR3 length: 17 residues. Here the CDR3 reads CASNKHRLSGENTEAFF. Written as DNA, the CDR3 is TGTGCCAGCAATAAACATAGACTATCAGGGGAAAACACTGAAGCTTTCTTT.

The CDR3 here is CASMAGGSDYGYTF. Here the CDR3 DNA reads TGTGCCAGCATGGCCGGGGGCTCGGACTATGGCTACACCTTC. The chain couples TRBV28 to TRBJ1-2, with a weak D call TRBD1 (6 bases). Looked up from germline, CDR1 is MDHEN and CDR2 is SYDVKM. Trimming shortened V by 7 bases and J by 3 bases, and 15 bases separated the two germline ends. The CDR3 is 14 residues long.

This clone has more than one count but fewer than ten. This sample includes further DNA sequences coding for the same CDR3. V is TRBV7-2 and J is TRBJ1-1; TRBD1 is a possible D gene (5 bases). The CDR3 sequence is 13 residues long. Germline V gives CDR1 SGHTA, CDR2 FQGNSA. V lost 5 bases and J lost 1, with 8 bases in between. The CDR3 region is CASSRDRNTEAFF. Here the CDR3 DNA reads TGTGCCAGCAGCCGAGACAGGAACACTGAAGCTTTCTTT. Filled out from reference TRBV7-2 and TRBJ1-1, the complete variable domain reads GAGVSQSPSNKVTEKGKDVELRCDPISGHTALYWYRQSLGQGLEFLIYFQGNSAPDKSGLPSDRFSAERTGGSVSTLTIQRTQQEDSAVYLCASSRDRNTEAFFGQGTRLTVV.

The chain couples TRBV7-3 to TRBJ1-2; the D is unclear. In germline, CDR1 is SGHTA, CDR2 FQGTGA. CDR3 size: 13 residues. The V end was cut by 5 bases, the J end by 7 bases, with 14 bases between. CDR3 in DNA: TGTGCCAGCAGCCCGTCTCGGGATTCTGGCTACACCTTC. Translated: CASSPSRDSGYTF. The variable domain in full, completed from reference TRBV7-3 and TRBJ1-2, reads GAGVSQTPSNKVTEKGKYVELRCDPISGHTALYWYRQSLGQGPEFLIYFQGTGAADDSGLPNDRFFAVRPEGSVSTLKIQRTERGDSAVYLCASSPSRDSGYTFGSGTRLTVV.

This rearrangement joins TRBV11-2 to TRBJ1-2; D is unclear. Deletions cut 6 bases from V and 0 bases from J, with 14 bases between. Germline V gene sequence: CDR1 SGHAT, CDR2 FQNNGV. The CDR3 runs to 15 residues. The CDR3 region is CASSFLPSPNYGYTF. DNA for the CDR3: TGTGCCAGCAGTTTCCTACCTAGCCCTAACTATGGCTACACCTTC. Full variable domain (outside the CDR3, taken from reference TRBV11-2 and TRBJ1-2): EAGVAQSPRYKIIEKRQSVAFWCNPISGHATLYWYQQILGQGPKLLIQFQNNGVVDDSQLPKDRFSAERLKGVDSTLKIQPAKLEDSAVYLCASSFLPSPNYGYTFGSGTRLTVV.

The chain carries TRBV18 and TRBJ1-4, with 7 bases fitting TRBD1. The CDR3 consists of 17 residues. Trimming cost V 0 bases and J 5 bases; bases outside gene matches: 9. The germline V gene encodes CDR1 KGHSH and CDR2 LQKENI. CDR3 region: CASSPPGQGQINEKLFF. The CDR3, as DNA: TGTGCCAGCTCACCACCGGGCCAGGGACAGATAAATGAAAAACTGTTTTTT.

This sequence joins TRBV10-3 and TRBJ2-1; 9 bases agree with TRBD2. V gave up 4 bases and J gave up 0 bases; unmatched junction bases: 13. Germline CDR1 reads ENHRY; CDR2 reads SYGVKD. The CDR3 runs to 19 residues. CDR3 nucleotides: TGTGCCATCAGTGGCTACCGGGGGGCGGGAGGGAGCTCCTACAATGAGCAGTTCTTC. It translates to CAISGYRGAGGSSYNEQFF.

The chain combines TRBV7-3 with TRBJ2-1, with TRBD2 identical over 10 bases. CDR3 length equals 16 residues. In germline, CDR1 is SGHTA, CDR2 FQGTGA. After removal of 4 bases from V and 4 bases from J, the junction contained 7 bases not matched to a gene. CDR3 coding DNA: TGTGCCAGCAGCTCCTCTAGCGGGAGTCCGTACAATGAGCAGTTCTTC. Protein product: CASSSSSGSPYNEQFF. The variable domain in full, with the rest retrieved from reference TRBV7-3 and TRBJ2-1, is GAGVSQTPSNKVTEKGKYVELRCDPISGHTALYWYRQSLGQGPEFLIYFQGTGAADDSGLPNDRFFAVRPEGSVSTLKIQRTERGDSAVYLCASSSSSGSPYNEQFFGPGTRLTVL.